This TCR beta chain was identified during a study of molecular identifiers for immune sequencing clone quantification. Notes on the study in general: Reportedly, one cell's Jurkat TCR RNA was detected within 1,200,000 naive CD8 cells. Clones with over 20 RNA copies captured over 98% of effector molecules but under 1% of naive ones.

Germline V lookup: CDR1 ENHRY, CDR2 SYGVKD. V lost 3 bases, J lost 4 bases, and 13 bases lay in between. This CDR3 contains 14 residues. The sample holds a few counts of this clonotype. The antigen is unknown. TCRdb independently ran MiXCR on the PCR reads; one entry per CDR3 protein. The data hold about 640,000 distinct CDR3 sequences, with about 20% observed a single time. Using 10%, 30% or 50% RNA, naive CD8 libraries were derived from around 20,000 to 1,000,000 sorted cells. In the sort, naive CD8 T cells were defined as CD8+CD4-CCR7+CD45RA+. The rearrangement links TRBV10-3 to TRBJ2-7; D perhaps matches TRBD1 (6 bases). The sequence was collected from a human donor in good health. Some libraries in this study had Jurkat cell RNA spiked in. The sample taken for sequencing was naive CD8+ T cells from blood, with Jurkat cell RNA spiked in. Noted subset: FACS-sorted CD8+CD4-CCR7+CD45RA+ naive T cells. CDR3 coding DNA: TGTGCCATCAGTGACGTCGGGACAAGTTACGAGCAGTACTTC. It is translated as CAISDVGTSYEQYF.